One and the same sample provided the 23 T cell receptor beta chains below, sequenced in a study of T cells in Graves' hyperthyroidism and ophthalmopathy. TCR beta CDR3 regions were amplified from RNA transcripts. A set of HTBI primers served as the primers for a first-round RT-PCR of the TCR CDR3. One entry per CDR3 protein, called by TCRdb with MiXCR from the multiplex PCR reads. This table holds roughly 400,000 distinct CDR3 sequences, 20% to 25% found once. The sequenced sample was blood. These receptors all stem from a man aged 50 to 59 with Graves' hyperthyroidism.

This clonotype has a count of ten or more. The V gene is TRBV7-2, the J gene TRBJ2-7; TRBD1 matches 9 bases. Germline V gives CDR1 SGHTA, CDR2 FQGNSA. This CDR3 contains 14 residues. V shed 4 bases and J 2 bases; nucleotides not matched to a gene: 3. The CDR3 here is CASSWTGATYEQYF. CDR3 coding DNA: TGTGCCAGCAGCTGGACAGGGGCGACCTACGAGCAGTACTTC.

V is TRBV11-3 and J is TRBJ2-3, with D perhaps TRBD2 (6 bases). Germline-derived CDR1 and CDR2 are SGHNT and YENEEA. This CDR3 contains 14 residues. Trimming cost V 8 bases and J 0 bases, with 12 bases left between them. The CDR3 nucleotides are TGTGCCAGCGGGGGGAGGAAGAGCACAGATACGCAGTATTTT. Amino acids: CASGGRKSTDTQYF.

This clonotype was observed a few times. The CDR3 nucleotides are TGTGCCAGCAGCGGAGGACAGGGAAGTCCTTACGAGCAGTACTTC. Residues: CASSGGQGSPYEQYF. The chain is built from TRBV5-5 and TRBJ2-7, with TRBD1 identical over 8 bases. This CDR3 contains 15 residues. The germline CDR1 and CDR2 sequences are SGHKS and YYEKEE (reference sequence). V gave up 4 bases and J gave up 4 bases; unmatched junction bases: 10.

The CDR3 nucleotides are TGTGCCAGCAGCTTAGGCGATACTGGAAACACCATATATTTT. Amino acids: CASSLGDTGNTIYF. The chain employs TRBV11-2 and TRBJ1-3; D not resolved. Trimming took off 1 base at V and 2 bases at J, with 6 bases between the two ends. Germline CDR1 and CDR2: SGHAT and FQNNGV. This CDR3 spans 14 amino acids.

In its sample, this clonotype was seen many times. The CDR3 nucleotides are TGTGCCAGCTCACCGGGACAGGACTTCTACGAGCAGTACTTC. It codes for CASSPGQDFYEQYF. The rearrangement uses TRBV18 and TRBJ2-7; 8 bases line up with TRBD1. CDR3 length equals 14 residues. CDR1 is KGHSH, CDR2 LQKENI, per germline. The junction had 4 bases not matched to a gene; V was cut back by 3 bases and J by 3 bases.

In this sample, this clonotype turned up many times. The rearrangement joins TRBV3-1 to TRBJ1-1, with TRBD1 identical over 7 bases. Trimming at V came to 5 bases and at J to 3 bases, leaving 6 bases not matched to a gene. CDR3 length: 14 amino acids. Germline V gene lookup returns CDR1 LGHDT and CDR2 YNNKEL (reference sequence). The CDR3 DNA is TGTGCCAGCAGCGCACAGGGGATTGACACTGAAGCTTTCTTT. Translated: CASSAQGIDTEAFF.

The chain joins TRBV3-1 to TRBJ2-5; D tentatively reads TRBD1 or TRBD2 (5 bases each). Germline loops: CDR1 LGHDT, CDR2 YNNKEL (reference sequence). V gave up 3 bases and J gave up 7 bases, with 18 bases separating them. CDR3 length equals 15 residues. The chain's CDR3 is CASSHLGTPVGTQYF. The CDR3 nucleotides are TGTGCCAGCAGCCATTTGGGGACCCCGGTTGGGACCCAGTACTTC.

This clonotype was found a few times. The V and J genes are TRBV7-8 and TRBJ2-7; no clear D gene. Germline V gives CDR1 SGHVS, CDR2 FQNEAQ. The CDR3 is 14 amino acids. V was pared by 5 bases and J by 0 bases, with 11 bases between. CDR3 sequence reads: CASSPNQNSYEQYF. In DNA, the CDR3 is TGTGCCAGCAGCCCGAACCAAAACTCCTACGAGCAGTACTTC.

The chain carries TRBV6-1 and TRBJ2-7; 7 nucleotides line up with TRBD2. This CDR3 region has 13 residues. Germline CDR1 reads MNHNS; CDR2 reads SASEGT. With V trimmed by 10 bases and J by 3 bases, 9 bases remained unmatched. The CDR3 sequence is CATRRTRNYEQYF. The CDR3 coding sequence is TGTGCCACCCGAAGGACTAGAAACTACGAGCAGTACTTC.

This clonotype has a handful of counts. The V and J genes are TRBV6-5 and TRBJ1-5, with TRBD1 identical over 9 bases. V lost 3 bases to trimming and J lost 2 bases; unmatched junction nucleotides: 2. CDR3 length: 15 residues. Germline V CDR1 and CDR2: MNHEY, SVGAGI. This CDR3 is CASSYRTGGNQPQHF. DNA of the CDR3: TGTGCCAGCAGTTATAGGACAGGGGGCAATCAGCCCCAGCATTTT.

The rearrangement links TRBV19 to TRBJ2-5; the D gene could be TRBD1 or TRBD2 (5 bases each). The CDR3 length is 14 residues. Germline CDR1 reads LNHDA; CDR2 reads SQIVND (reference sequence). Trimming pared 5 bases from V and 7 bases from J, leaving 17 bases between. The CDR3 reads CASSDQGVVGTQYF. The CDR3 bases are TGTGCCAGTAGTGACCAGGGAGTGGTAGGGACCCAGTACTTC.

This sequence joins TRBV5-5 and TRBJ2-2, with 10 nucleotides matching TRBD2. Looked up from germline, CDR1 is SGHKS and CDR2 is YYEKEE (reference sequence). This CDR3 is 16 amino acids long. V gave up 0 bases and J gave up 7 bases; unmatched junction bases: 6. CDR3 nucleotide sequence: TGTGCCAGCAGCTTGGACAGCGGGAGGGCCCTCGGGGAGCTGTTTTTT. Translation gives CASSLDSGRALGELFF.

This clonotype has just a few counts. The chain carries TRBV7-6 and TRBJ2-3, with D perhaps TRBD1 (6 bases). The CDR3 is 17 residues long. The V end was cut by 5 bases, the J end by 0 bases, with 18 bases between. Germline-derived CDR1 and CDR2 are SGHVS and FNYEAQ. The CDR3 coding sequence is TGTGCCAGCAGCCTCTATCTCTCAGGGGCCAGCACAGATACGCAGTATTTT. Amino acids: CASSLYLSGASTDTQYF.

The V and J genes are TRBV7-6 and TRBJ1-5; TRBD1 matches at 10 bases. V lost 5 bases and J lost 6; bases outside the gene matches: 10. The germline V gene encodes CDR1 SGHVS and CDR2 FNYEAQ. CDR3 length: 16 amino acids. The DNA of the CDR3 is TGTGCCAGCAGCCAGGGGACAGGGGATTCGGGTCAGCCCCAGCATTTT. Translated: CASSQGTGDSGQPQHF.

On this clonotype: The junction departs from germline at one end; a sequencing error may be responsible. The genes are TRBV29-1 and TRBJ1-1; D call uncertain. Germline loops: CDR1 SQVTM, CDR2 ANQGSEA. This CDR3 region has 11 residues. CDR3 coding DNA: TGCAGCATTGATAGGAACACTGAAGCTTTCTTT. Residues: CSIDRNTEAFF.

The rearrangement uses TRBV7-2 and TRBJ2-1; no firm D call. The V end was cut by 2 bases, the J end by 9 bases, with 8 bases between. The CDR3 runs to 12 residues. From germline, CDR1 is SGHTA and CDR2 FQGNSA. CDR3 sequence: CASSLSSREQFF. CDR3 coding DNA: TGTGCCAGCAGCTTATCCTCGCGTGAGCAGTTCTTC.

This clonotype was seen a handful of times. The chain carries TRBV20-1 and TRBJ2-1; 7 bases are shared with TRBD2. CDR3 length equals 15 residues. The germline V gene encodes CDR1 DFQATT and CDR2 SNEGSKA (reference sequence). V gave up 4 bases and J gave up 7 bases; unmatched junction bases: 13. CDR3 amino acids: CSATDRGRAGNEQFF. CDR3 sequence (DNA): TGCAGTGCTACTGATCGGGGGAGGGCGGGTAATGAGCAGTTCTTC.

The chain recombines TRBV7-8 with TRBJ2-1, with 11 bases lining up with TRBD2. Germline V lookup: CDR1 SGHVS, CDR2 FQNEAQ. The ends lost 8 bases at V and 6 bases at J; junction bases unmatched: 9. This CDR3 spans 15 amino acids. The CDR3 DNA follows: TGTGCCAGCGAAAGGACTAGCGGGCCTTTCAATGAGCAGTTCTTC. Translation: CASERTSGPFNEQFF.

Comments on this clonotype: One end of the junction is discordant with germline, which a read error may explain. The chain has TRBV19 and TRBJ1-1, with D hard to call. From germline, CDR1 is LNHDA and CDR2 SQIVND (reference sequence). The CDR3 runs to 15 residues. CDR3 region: CASSISAAMNTGAFF. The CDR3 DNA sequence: TGTGCCAGTAGTATATCGGCAGCTATGAACACTGGAGCTTTCTTT.

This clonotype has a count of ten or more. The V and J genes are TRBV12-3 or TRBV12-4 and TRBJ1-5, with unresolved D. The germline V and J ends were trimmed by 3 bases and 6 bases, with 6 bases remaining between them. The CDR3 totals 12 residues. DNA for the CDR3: TGTGCCAGCAGTTTGTCTTTTCAGCCCCAGCATTTT. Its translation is CASSLSFQPQHF.

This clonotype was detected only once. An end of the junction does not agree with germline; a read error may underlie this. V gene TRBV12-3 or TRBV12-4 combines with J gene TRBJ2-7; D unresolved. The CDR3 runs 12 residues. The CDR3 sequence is CAGSQPSHEQYF. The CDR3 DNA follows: TGTGCCGGCAGCCAGCCATCCCACGAGCAGTACTTC.

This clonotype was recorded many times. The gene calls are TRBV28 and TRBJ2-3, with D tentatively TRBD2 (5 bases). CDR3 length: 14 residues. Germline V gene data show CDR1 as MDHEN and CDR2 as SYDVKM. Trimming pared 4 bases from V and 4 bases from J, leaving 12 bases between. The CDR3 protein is CASSSTEEADTQYF. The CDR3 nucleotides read TGTGCCAGCAGTTCGACGGAGGAGGCAGATACGCAGTATTTT.

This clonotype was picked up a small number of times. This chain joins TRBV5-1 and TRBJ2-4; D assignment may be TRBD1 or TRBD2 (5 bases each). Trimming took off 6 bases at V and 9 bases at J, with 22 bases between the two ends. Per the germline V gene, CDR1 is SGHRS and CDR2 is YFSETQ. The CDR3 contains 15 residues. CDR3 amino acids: CASMPDGGTLSIQYF. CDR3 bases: TGCGCCAGCATGCCTGATGGGGGTACGTTAAGCATTCAGTACTTC.